This entry lists 14 T cell receptor beta chains sequenced from one sample in a study of a mutant IDH1 vaccine in newly diagnosed glioma. The assay was immunoSEQ multiplex PCR, and TCRdb's table has in-frame clones only and misses some. The repertoire holds about 68,000 clones, with roughly 84% as singletons. Antigens of these TCRs are unknown. Time point in this sample: week 35, safety follow-up. Vaccination used 300 ug of mutant IDH1 20-mer peptide per dose, with topical imiquimod. Material: PBMCs, obtained from a glioma patient whose treatment included an IDH1 peptide vaccine. All receptors derive from a man between 18 and 29 years old with glioma.

This clone was seen a few times. The genes are TRBV7-2 and TRBJ1-5, with D perhaps TRBD1 (6 bases). CDR1 and CDR2 from the germline V gene are SGHTA and FQGNSA. This CDR3 spans 17 amino acids. Trimming left V 5 bases short and J 4 bases short, with 21 bases between. The CDR3 sequence: CASSLNLVLGQNQPQHF. The DNA of the CDR3 is TGTGCCAGCAGCCTAAATCTAGTCCTCGGACAGAATCAGCCCCAGCATTTT. The complete variable domain, with remaining parts taken from reference TRBV7-2 and TRBJ1-5, reads GAGVSQSPSNKVTEKGKDVELRCDPISGHTALYWYRQSLGQGLEFLIYFQGNSAPDKSGLPSDRFSAERTGGSVSTLTIQRTQQEDSAVYLCASSLNLVLGQNQPQHFGDGTRLSIL.

V and J are TRBV29-1 and TRBJ2-3; D tentatively fits TRBD1 or TRBD2 (5 bases each). Trimming took 6 bases from V and 1 from J, leaving 17 bases between them. Germline V gene sequence: CDR1 SQVTM, CDR2 ANQGSEA. The CDR3 is made up of 15 amino acids. The DNA of the CDR3 is TGCAGCGTACTTACGACGGGACGGCGCACAGATACGCAGTATTTT. Translating it yields CSVLTTGRRTDTQYF.

This clone has only a few counts. The V and J genes are TRBV2 and TRBJ1-2; 8 positions agree with TRBD1. Unmatched junction bases numbered 10, after V lost 10 bases and J lost 6 bases. Germline V gene sequence: CDR1 SNHLY, CDR2 FYNNEI. This CDR3 contains 13 residues. The CDR3 spells CATSGGGWDGYTF. In DNA form, the CDR3 reads TGTGCCACATCAGGGGGCGGTTGGGATGGCTACACCTTC.

The chain joins TRBV7-9 to TRBJ2-2; TRBD2 might be the D (6 bases). The CDR3 spans 16 residues. Germline assignment: CDR1 SEHNR and CDR2 FQNEAQ (reference sequence). V lost 5 bases and J lost 4, with 17 bases in between. This chain's CDR3 is CASSPRGAGLTGELFF. The CDR3 DNA is TGTGCCAGCAGCCCTAGGGGAGCGGGTCTCACCGGGGAGCTGTTTTTT. Filled out from reference TRBV7-9 and TRBJ2-2, the complete variable domain reads DTGVSQNPRHKITKRGQNVTFRCDPISEHNRLYWYRQTLGQGPEFLTYFQNEAQLEKSRLLSDRFSAERPKGSFSTLEIQRTEQGDSAMYLCASSPRGAGLTGELFFGEGSRLTVL.

The sample holds one count of this clone. The chain carries TRBV25-1 and TRBJ1-3; 7 bases line up with TRBD1. Germline V gives CDR1 MGHDK, CDR2 SYGVNS. This CDR3 has 14 residues. Trimming took 4 bases from V and 9 from J; bases not matched to a gene: 9. CDR3 sequence reads: CASSAGQSWSTIYF. CDR3 bases: TGTGCCAGCAGTGCGGGACAGTCCTGGAGCACCATATATTTT.

This clone was seen a single time. The chain has TRBV5-4 and TRBJ2-3, with 12 nucleotides matching TRBD2. Germline V gene lookup returns CDR1 SGHNT and CDR2 YYREEE (reference sequence). This CDR3 spans 16 amino acids. The trim removed 4 bases at V and 3 bases at J, leaving 6 bases unmatched. CDR3 sequence (DNA): TGTGCCAGCAGCCCGACTAGCGGGAGATCTACAGATACGCAGTATTTT. Encoded protein: CASSPTSGRSTDTQYF.

Points on this clone: The sample holds other DNA sequences that translate to the same CDR3. The V gene is TRBV19, the J gene TRBJ2-7; TRBD1 is a possible D gene (6 bases). Trimming took 5 bases from V and 4 from J, leaving 9 bases between them. The germline CDR1 and CDR2 sequences are LNHDA and SQIVND (reference sequence). This CDR3 is 12 amino acids long. This CDR3 reads CASSPGVYEQYF. The CDR3 DNA reads as TGTGCCAGTAGTCCAGGGGTTTACGAGCAGTACTTC.

The chain joins TRBV21-1 to TRBJ2-5. TRBV21-1 is recorded as a pseudogene. There are 12 residues in the CDR3. The CDR3 bases are TGTGCCAGCAGCTTACGCCAAGAGACCCAGTACTTC. It translates to CASSLRQETQYF.

The chain is built from TRBV30 and TRBJ1-2; D remains ambiguous. V shed 2 bases and J shed 5 bases, with 18 bases lying between them. CDR1 and CDR2 (germline): GTSNPN, SVGIG (reference sequence). The CDR3 totals 15 residues. CDR3 loop: CAWSIPRTGIYGYTF. CDR3 DNA: TGTGCCTGGAGTATCCCTAGGACCGGAATATATGGCTACACCTTC.

The J gene is TRBJ1-1, the V gene TRBV7-9; TRBD1 aligns across 7 bases. Losses at the gene ends were 8 bases for V and 0 bases for J; bases not matched to a gene: 3. The CDR3 contains 13 residues. Germline CDR1 and CDR2: SEHNR and FQNEAQ (reference sequence). This CDR3 reads CASDRVMNTEAFF. CDR3 nucleotide sequence: TGTGCCAGCGACAGGGTAATGAACACTGAAGCTTTCTTT.

J is TRBJ1-5 and V is TRBV29-1; tentative D call: TRBD1 (5 bases). V was trimmed by 6 bases and J by 5 bases, leaving 14 bases between them. Germline V gene sequence: CDR1 SQVTM, CDR2 ANQGSEA. This CDR3 is built from 13 residues. The CDR3: CSVSGTTDQPQHF. The CDR3 nucleotides are TGCAGCGTGTCCGGGACTACCGATCAGCCCCAGCATTTT. The entire variable domain, with the rest obtained from reference TRBV29-1 and TRBJ1-5, is as follows: SAVISQKPSRDICQRGTSLTIQCQVDSQVTMMFWYRQQPGQSLTLIATANQGSEATYESGFVIDKFPISRPNLTFSTLTVSNMSPEDSSIYLCSVSGTTDQPQHFGDGTRLSIL.

V is TRBV5-1 and J is TRBJ2-7; 7 nucleotides agree with TRBD1. CDR1 SGHRS and CDR2 YFSETQ come from the germline V gene. J gave up 5 bases and V 4 bases, and 12 bases lay outside the gene matches. The CDR3 sequence is 15 residues long. The CDR3 sequence: CASSPRQGYLHEQYF. The CDR3 nucleotides read TGCGCCAGCAGCCCACGACAGGGATATCTACACGAGCAGTACTTC.

V usage is TRBV7-9 and J usage is TRBJ2-7; no clear D gene. Deletions cut 1 base from V and 0 bases from J, with 7 bases between. Germline values: CDR1 SEHNR, CDR2 FQNEAQ (reference sequence). CDR3 size: 14 residues. The CDR3 coding sequence is TGTGCCAGCAGCTTAGAAACAGCCTCCTACGAGCAGTACTTC. It specifies CASSLETASYEQYF. The whole variable domain, filled in from reference TRBV7-9 and TRBJ2-7, reads DTGVSQNPRHKITKRGQNVTFRCDPISEHNRLYWYRQTLGQGPEFLTYFQNEAQLEKSRLLSDRFSAERPKGSFSTLEIQRTEQGDSAMYLCASSLETASYEQYFGPGTRLTVT.

The chain employs TRBV6-5 and TRBJ1-1; D is unresolved. Germline CDR1 is MNHEY and CDR2 is SVGAGI. V lost 5 bases and J 4 bases, leaving 17 bases between the germline ends. There are 15 residues in the CDR3. The CDR3, as DNA: TGTGCCAGCAGTCCCCTCGGACTGGCGGCCACTGAAGCTTTCTTT. Protein: CASSPLGLAATEAFF.